This T cell receptor (beta chain) was profiled in a study of tumor-infiltrating lymphocytes in primary liver carcinoma. Germline-derived CDR1 and CDR2 are MGHRA and YSYEKL. With termini counted, the CDR3 has 14 amino acids. Priming with a constant-region primer yielded TCR beta cDNA from approximately 500 ng total RNA. Researchers made the TCR beta libraries by running three nested multiplex PCR rounds with slightly modified ARM-PCR. Investigators reported that the first two PCR rounds, at 10 to 11 cycles each, used TRBV1-TRBV30 forward primers with a C-beta reverse primer. TCRdb passed the multiplex PCR reads through MiXCR, listing each CDR3 protein once. The sample has about 99,000 distinct CDR3 sequences, around two thirds seen once; the top ten hold over 9.5%. RNA and DNA were co-extracted from roughly 20-30 mg of unsorted bulk tissue. This clonotype showed up just once. No conserved phenylalanine or tryptophan ends this CDR3, so it is likely a read error. The limits of the CDR3 on the DNA are not certain, so only TCRdb's listed CDR3 is given.

The sequence came from a woman aged 55-69 years with primary liver carcinoma and hepatitis B virus infection. The sample was liver tumor tissue from sampling region 5. Subset given: tumor region T5, tumor centre. V usage is TRBV4-1 and J usage is TRBJ1-6; the table calls TRBD1, which could not be checked here. The CDR3 region is CASSQAGSGSPFHI.